A selection of T cell receptor beta chains follows, all from one sample in a study of neurological immune-mediated disorders. Each CDR3 protein gets one entry after TCRdb re-called the 5' RACE reads with MiXCR. The table has more than 25,000 distinct CDR3 sequences, 20% to 25% seen once. Specimen: CD4+ T cells from blood. Receptors originate from a man aged 50-60 years with HTLV-1-associated myelopathy (HAM/TSP). CDR3s leave out the opening cysteine and the closing phenylalanine or tryptophan.

v_gene | CDR3aa
TRBV3-1 | ASSQGQEYGYT
TRBV6-5 | ASRNQGGYGYT
TRBV20-1 | SAPGGSGYT
TRBV29-1 | SVEARAGGRETQY
TRBV12-3/TRBV12-4 | ASSFGQGLSRGYT
TRBV5-1 | ASSFAVGAQETQY
TRBV29-1 | SVGTSLGYT
TRBV3-1 | ASSQQGADYGYT
TRBV29-1 | SARRGGTEAF
TRBV20-1 | SAIRAGGSPDTQY
TRBV11-2 | ASSFLAGGDTQY
TRBV3-1 | ASSQQSSSYNEQF
TRBV20-1 | SARQPGLAGSGEQF
TRBV5-6 | ASSLGLAGGVDTQY
TRBV27 | ASSSSSYNEQF
TRBV4-1 | ASSRGSGTSYNEQF
TRBV5-1 | ASSLDRGASNEQF
TRBV12-3/TRBV12-4 | ASTSWGGPGELF
TRBV19 | ASSTRQGALGIIT
TRBV20-1 | SASREGAGIEQY
TRBV5-1 | ASGDTGGTTEAF
TRBV5-1 | ASSLDLGRYGYT
TRBV7-2 | ASSRGGFGGYT
TRBV6-4 | ASTLEGNTGELF
TRBV5-1 | ASSLGLRGIRTDTQY
TRBV18 | ASSPAGKTYEQY
TRBV12-3/TRBV12-4 | ASSLTFYGYT
TRBV5-1 | ASGDPQGPNIQY
TRBV20-1 | SASDRGRFLNEQF
TRBV20-1 | SASEGGRNYGYT
TRBV6-5 | ASTKTGTYNSPLH
TRBV7-8 | ASSLGYGTGYLRTEAF
TRBV5-5 | ASSNSTAVREETQY
TRBV12-3/TRBV12-4 | ASSLSGRPTGELF
TRBV20-1 | SARKGAAGSGNTIY
TRBV12-3/TRBV12-4 | ASSFGGFEKSYGYT
TRBV29-1 | SVDSPRGITEAF
TRBV5-8 | ASSSRLGPTNEQF
TRBV3-1 | ASSQAGGGVVPDTQY
TRBV5-1 | ASSKGYSYEQY
TRBV12-3/TRBV12-4 | ASRVSGERTEQY
TRBV19 | ASSIGLAGGYYEQY
TRBV12-3/TRBV12-4 | ASSYYRGSWPQH
TRBV20-1 | SAPGGAGGGQTQY
TRBV20-1 | SASQMGISGNTIY
TRBV24-1 | ATSPRDRVGGYT
TRBV10-3 | AISVGTLNTEAF